The 26 T cell receptor beta chains below all came from one sample that was sequenced in a study of cytomegalovirus exposure and HLA in healthy donors. Primers included in the PCR were 60 Vbeta and 13 Jbeta primers. The assay was immunoSEQ multiplex PCR, and TCRdb's table has in-frame clones only and misses some. The sample comprises roughly 45,000 clones, 60% to 70% of which are singletons, and 12% rests with the top ten. The sequencing sample was made of PBMCs. The source of these receptors is a man in his 60s in good health and CMV-seropositive.

The chain is built from TRBV7-9 and TRBJ2-1; 8 positions agree with TRBD2. The CDR3 is made up of 15 amino acids. V shed 1 base, J shed 6 bases, and the junction held 5 bases outside the gene matches. From germline, CDR1 is SEHNR and CDR2 FQNEAQ (reference sequence). CDR3: CASSLEFLAGNEQFF. CDR3 sequence (DNA): TGTGCCAGCAGCTTAGAGTTCCTAGCGGGCAATGAGCAGTTCTTC. The variable domain in full, completed from reference TRBV7-9 and TRBJ2-1, reads DTGVSQNPRHKITKRGQNVTFRCDPISEHNRLYWYRQTLGQGPEFLTYFQNEAQLEKSRLLSDRFSAERPKGSFSTLEIQRTEQGDSAMYLCASSLEFLAGNEQFFGPGTRLTVL.

The V and J genes are TRBV19 and TRBJ1-1, with TRBD1 identical over 7 bases. In germline, CDR1 is LNHDA, CDR2 SQIVND (reference sequence). V trimming: 5 bases; J trimming: 5 bases; junction bases outside the gene matches: 8. The CDR3 runs 14 residues. The CDR3 DNA reads as TGTGCCAGTAGTGTACAGGGGACGGGGACTGAAGCTTTCTTT. It specifies CASSVQGTGTEAFF.

The chain carries TRBV28 and TRBJ2-1, with TRBD1 as a possible D gene (6 bases). V lost 5 bases and J 3 bases, leaving 11 bases between the germline ends. The length of the CDR3 is 14 residues. Per germline, CDR1 MDHEN and CDR2 SYDVKM. CDR3 residues: CASSGDTNYNEQFF. Here the CDR3 DNA reads TGTGCCAGCAGTGGGGACACCAACTACAATGAGCAGTTCTTC. Complete variable domain (other parts from reference TRBV28 and TRBJ2-1): DVKVTQSSRYLVKRTGEKVFLECVQDMDHENMFWYRQDPGLGLRLIYFSYDVKMKEKGDIPEGYSVSREKKERFSLILESASTNQTSMYLCASSGDTNYNEQFFGPGTRLTVL.

Notes on this clone: Distinct nucleotide sequences in the sample also encode this CDR3. The rearrangement links TRBV5-1 to TRBJ2-3; TRBD1 matches 7 bases. J was trimmed by 6 bases and V by 4 bases; bases with no gene match: 2. Germline V gives CDR1 SGHRS, CDR2 YFSETQ. This CDR3 is built from 12 residues. The CDR3 loop reads CASSLRGDTQYF. CDR3 sequence (DNA): TGCGCCAGCAGCCTCAGGGGGGATACGCAGTATTTT. The variable domain in full, completed from reference TRBV5-1 and TRBJ2-3, reads KAGVTQTPRYLIKTRGQQVTLSCSPISGHRSVSWYQQTPGQGLQFLFEYFSETQRNKGNFPGRFSGRQFSNSRSEMNVSTLELGDSALYLCASSLRGDTQYFGPGTRLTVL.

This clone was counted only a few times. The V gene is TRBV4-1, the J gene TRBJ2-4, with 9 bases matching TRBD2. This CDR3 is 15 amino acids long. The germline CDR1 and CDR2 sequences are MGHRA and YSYEKL. Trimming removed 1 base from V and 5 bases from J; junction bases left unmatched: 3. The CDR3 nucleotides are TGCGCCAGCAGCCAAGGTTTAGCGGGGGAAAACATTCAGTACTTC. This sequence encodes CASSQGLAGENIQYF.

The V gene is TRBV28, the J gene TRBJ2-7; 7 nucleotides match TRBD1. The CDR3 consists of 15 residues. Trimming removed 8 bases from V and 1 base from J; junction bases left unmatched: 11. The V gene's germline CDR1 is MDHEN and CDR2 SYDVKM. The CDR3 bases are TGTGCCAGCGAACCCCCGGGACAGAGATCCTACGAGCAGTACTTC. Protein sequence: CASEPPGQRSYEQYF.

In its sample, this clone was seen a few times. The gene calls are TRBV18 and TRBJ1-2; possible D gene TRBD1, 5 bases. Trimming took off 3 bases at V and 6 bases at J, with 11 bases between the two ends. There are 13 residues in the CDR3. Germline V gene data show CDR1 as KGHSH and CDR2 as LQKENI. The CDR3: CASSPLQGDGYTF. The DNA for the CDR3 is TGTGCCAGCTCACCTCTCCAGGGTGATGGCTACACCTTC.

This clone was recorded a few times. V usage is TRBV9 and J usage is TRBJ2-5; D is perhaps TRBD2 (5 bases). CDR3 length equals 13 residues. V gave up 2 bases and J gave up 4 bases, with 9 bases separating them. Germline V gene lookup returns CDR1 SGDLS and CDR2 YYNGEE. CDR3 DNA: TGTGCCAGCAGCGTCGACCGGGGAGAGACCCAGTACTTC. It encodes CASSVDRGETQYF. The full variable domain, rest sourced from reference TRBV9 and TRBJ2-5, is DSGVTQTPKHLITATGQRVTLRCSPRSGDLSVYWYQQSLDQGLQFLIQYYNGEERAKGNILERFSAQQFPDLHSELNLSSLELGDSALYFCASSVDRGETQYFGPGTRLLVL.

The chain joins TRBV6-1 to TRBJ1-2; the D is unclear. V was shortened by 2 bases and J by 8 bases, with 12 bases between the two germline ends. Germline CDR1 and CDR2: MNHNS and SASEGT. This CDR3 comprises 13 residues. In nucleotides, the CDR3 is TGTGCCAGCAGTGAAACAAGTTCTGGCGGCTACACCTTC. It specifies CASSETSSGGYTF.

V and J are TRBV19 and TRBJ2-7; 8 bases align to TRBD1. The CDR3 covers 13 residues. Germline loops: CDR1 LNHDA, CDR2 SQIVND (reference sequence). With 4 bases clipped from V and 5 bases from J, the junction kept 4 bases outside the gene matches. In DNA form, the CDR3 reads TGTGCCAGTAGTACAACAGGGGGTAACGAGCAGTACTTC. It yields the protein CASSTTGGNEQYF.

The CDR3: CASRATGAGQETQYF. The CDR3 DNA reads as TGTGCCAGCAGGGCGACAGGGGCGGGTCAAGAGACCCAGTACTTC. This chain links TRBV27 with TRBJ2-5, with 8 bases lining up with TRBD1. After removal of 6 bases from V and 2 bases from J, the junction contained 8 bases not matched to a gene. Per germline, CDR1 MNHEY and CDR2 SMNVEV (reference sequence). The CDR3 totals 15 residues.

The chain is built from TRBV7-9 and TRBJ2-5; D not resolved. V shed 8 bases and J shed 3 bases, with 13 bases lying between them. The CDR3 is 13 amino acids. Germline CDR1 reads SEHNR; CDR2 reads FQNEAQ (reference sequence). CDR3 bases: TGTGCCAGCCAGTTTAGGCTAGAAGAGACCCAGTACTTC. Its translation: CASQFRLEETQYF.

The J gene is TRBJ2-7, the V gene TRBV10-1; the D gene is possibly TRBD1 (6 bases). V dropped 0 bases and J dropped 2 bases, with 8 bases sitting between them. CDR1 is WNHNN, CDR2 SYGVQD, per germline (reference sequence). This CDR3 spans 14 amino acids. The CDR3 region has the DNA TGCGCCAGCAGTGAGTCTGGGGGCCCCTACGAGCAGTACTTC. Amino acid sequence: CASSESGGPYEQYF.

This clone was seen more than once but under ten times. The V and J genes are TRBV27 and TRBJ2-1, with 9 nucleotides matching TRBD2. Germline V gives CDR1 MNHEY, CDR2 SMNVEV (reference sequence). The CDR3 is 15 residues long. V gave up 5 bases and J gave up 7 bases; unmatched junction bases: 9. In DNA, the CDR3 is TGTGCCAGCAGTCCCTCAGCGGGAGGAGGTAATGAGCAGTTCTTC. Its protein product is CASSPSAGGGNEQFF.

The CDR3 bases are TGTGCCAGCAGGACAGCTTCCTCCTACGAGCAGTACTTC. Translation: CASRTASSYEQYF. The gene calls are TRBV19 and TRBJ2-7; D possibly corresponds to TRBD1 (6 bases). Trimming shortened V by 9 bases and J by 0 bases, and 12 bases separated the two germline ends. The CDR3 runs 13 residues. The germline gives CDR1 LNHDA, CDR2 SQIVND (reference sequence).

This clone was detected only a few times. The chain uses TRBV5-1 and TRBJ1-4; maybe TRBD1 (5 bases). Looked up from germline, CDR1 is SGHRS and CDR2 is YFSETQ. This CDR3 has 14 amino acids. V dropped 4 bases and J dropped 8 bases, with 15 bases sitting between them. For the CDR3, the DNA is TGCGCCAGCAGCCTAGGGATTAGGGGAGAAAAACTGTTTTTT. Translating it yields CASSLGIRGEKLFF.

The V and J genes are TRBV5-1 and TRBJ2-3; 8 bases align to TRBD1. The germline CDR1 and CDR2 sequences are SGHRS and YFSETQ. This CDR3 is built from 14 residues. V trimming: 2 bases; J trimming: 12 bases; junction bases outside the gene matches: 11. The CDR3 sequence is CASSFLLSGQGQYF. CDR3 bases: TGCGCCAGCAGCTTTTTGTTGTCTGGACAGGGTCAGTATTTT. Supplemented by reference TRBV5-1 and TRBJ2-3, the full variable domain reads KAGVTQTPRYLIKTRGQQVTLSCSPISGHRSVSWYQQTPGQGLQFLFEYFSETQRNKGNFPGRFSGRQFSNSRSEMNVSTLELGDSALYLCASSFLLSGQGQYFGPGTRLTVL.

This clone was seen once. V usage is TRBV30 and J usage is TRBJ2-2; 7 nucleotides line up with TRBD1. The CDR3 has 13 amino acids. Germline CDR1 GTSNPN, CDR2 SVGIG (reference sequence). V lost 4 bases to trimming and J lost 7 bases; unmatched junction nucleotides: 6. Here the CDR3 reads CAWTLRGSGELFF. The CDR3 nucleotides read TGTGCCTGGACCCTCAGGGGGAGCGGGGAGCTGTTTTTT.

The table lists this clone with a few counts. V usage is TRBV19 and J usage is TRBJ1-2; 8 bases are shared with TRBD1. The germline V gene has CDR1 LNHDA and CDR2 SQIVND (reference sequence). Trimming cost V 6 bases and J 3 bases; bases outside gene matches: 6. The CDR3 is 14 residues long. The CDR3, as DNA: TGTGCCAGTAGCGAAGACAGGGGAGACTATGGCTACACCTTC. Translated, it gives CASSEDRGDYGYTF. The complete variable domain, with remaining parts taken from reference TRBV19 and TRBJ1-2, reads DGGITQSPKYLFRKEGQNVTLSCEQNLNHDAMYWYRQDPGQGLRLIYYSQIVNDFQKGDIAEGYSVSREKKESFPLTVTSAQKNPTAFYLCASSEDRGDYGYTFGSGTRLTVV.

This clone was seen a few times. This chain uses TRBV10-1 with TRBJ2-3; D perhaps matches TRBD2 (6 bases). The CDR3 length is 14 residues. CDR1 is WNHNN, CDR2 SYGVQD, per germline (reference sequence). Trimming took off 3 bases at V and 6 bases at J, with 13 bases between the two ends. The CDR3 sequence is CASSEDMGRDTQYF. CDR3 DNA sequence: TGCGCCAGCAGTGAAGACATGGGGAGGGATACGCAGTATTTT.

The chain carries TRBV5-1 and TRBJ2-5; 7 nucleotides line up with TRBD2. The J segment lost 4 bases and the V segment lost 2 bases, leaving 8 bases of the junction unmatched. This CDR3 is 15 amino acids long. Germline-derived CDR1 and CDR2 are SGHRS and YFSETQ. CDR3 DNA: TGCGCCAGCAGCTTAACGGGAGGAAGGAGAGAGACCCAGTACTTC. Translating it yields CASSLTGGRRETQYF.

In its sample, this clone was seen a few times. CDR3 sequence reads: CASSFGQALSSGNTIYF. The CDR3 nucleotides are TGTGCCAGCAGCTTCGGACAGGCTCTCAGCTCTGGAAACACCATATATTTT. The V and J genes are TRBV11-2 and TRBJ1-3; 7 bases are a match to TRBD1. Trimming cost V 3 bases and J 0 bases; bases outside gene matches: 8. Germline V lookup: CDR1 SGHAT, CDR2 FQNNGV. The CDR3 is 17 amino acids. Filled out from reference TRBV11-2 and TRBJ1-3, the complete variable domain reads EAGVAQSPRYKIIEKRQSVAFWCNPISGHATLYWYQQILGQGPKLLIQFQNNGVVDDSQLPKDRFSAERLKGVDSTLKIQPAKLEDSAVYLCASSFGQALSSGNTIYFGEGSWLTVV.

The chain combines TRBV7-3 with TRBJ2-1; 10 nucleotides line up with TRBD2. Germline V lookup: CDR1 SGHTA, CDR2 FQGTGA. The J segment lost 4 bases and the V segment lost 4 bases, leaving 4 bases of the junction unmatched. The CDR3 consists of 15 residues. The CDR3 bases are TGTGCCAGCAGCTCCGGGACTAGCGAGTACAATGAGCAGTTCTTC. It translates to CASSSGTSEYNEQFF.

V gene TRBV5-1 combines with J gene TRBJ1-1; TRBD1 is a possible D gene (5 bases). Germline V gives CDR1 SGHRS, CDR2 YFSETQ. CDR3 length: 16 residues. Trimming removed 6 bases from V and 1 base from J, with 19 bases in between. The CDR3 region has the DNA TGCGCCAGCAAAGACTGGAGGAGGGGAAAGAACACTGAAGCTTTCTTT. Translated: CASKDWRRGKNTEAFF.

The chain couples TRBV5-1 to TRBJ2-7, with 12 bases identical to TRBD2. Germline V lookup: CDR1 SGHRS, CDR2 YFSETQ. The CDR3 loop spans 16 amino acids. The V gene end was trimmed by 4 bases and the J gene end by 4 bases; junction bases not matched to a gene: 9. In nucleotides, the CDR3 is TGCGCCAGCAGCCTATCAAGGACTAGCGGGAAGTACGAGCAGTACTTC. Its translation: CASSLSRTSGKYEQYF.

The genes are TRBV5-1 and TRBJ1-2, with 8 bases identical to TRBD1. V shed 3 bases, J shed 4 bases, and the junction held 8 bases outside the gene matches. The CDR3 sequence is 15 residues long. Germline CDR1 reads SGHRS; CDR2 reads YFSETQ. CDR3 amino acids: CASSSHQGATYGYTF. The CDR3 region has the DNA TGCGCCAGCAGCTCTCACCAGGGGGCGACCTATGGCTACACCTTC.